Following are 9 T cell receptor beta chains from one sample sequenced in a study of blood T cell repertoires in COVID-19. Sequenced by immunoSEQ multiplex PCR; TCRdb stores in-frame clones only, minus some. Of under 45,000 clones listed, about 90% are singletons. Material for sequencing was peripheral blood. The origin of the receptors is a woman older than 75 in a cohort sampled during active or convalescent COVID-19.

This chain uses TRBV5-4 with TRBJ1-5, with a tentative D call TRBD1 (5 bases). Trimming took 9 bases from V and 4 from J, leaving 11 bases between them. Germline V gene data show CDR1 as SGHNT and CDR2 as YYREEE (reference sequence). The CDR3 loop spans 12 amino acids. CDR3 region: CATRQGNQPQHF. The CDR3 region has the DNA TGTGCCACTCGGCAGGGAAATCAGCCCCAGCATTTT.

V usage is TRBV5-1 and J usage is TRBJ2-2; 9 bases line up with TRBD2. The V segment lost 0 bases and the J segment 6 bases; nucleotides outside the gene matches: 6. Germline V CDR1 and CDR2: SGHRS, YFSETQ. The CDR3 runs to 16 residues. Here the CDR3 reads CASSLAASGTAGELFF. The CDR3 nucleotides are TGCGCCAGCAGCTTGGCCGCTAGCGGGACTGCCGGGGAGCTGTTTTTT.

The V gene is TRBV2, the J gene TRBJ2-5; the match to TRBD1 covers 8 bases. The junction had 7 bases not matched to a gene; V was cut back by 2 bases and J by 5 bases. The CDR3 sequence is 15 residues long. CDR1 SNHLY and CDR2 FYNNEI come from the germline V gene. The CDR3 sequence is CASSEQGAREETQYF. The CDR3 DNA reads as TGTGCCAGCAGTGAACAGGGGGCTAGGGAGGAGACCCAGTACTTC. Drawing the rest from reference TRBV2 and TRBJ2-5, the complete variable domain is EPEVTQTPSHQVTQMGQEVILRCVPISNHLYFYWYRQILGQKVEFLVSFYNNEISEKSEIFDDQFSVERPDGSNFTLKIRSTKLEDSAMYFCASSEQGAREETQYFGPGTRLLVL.

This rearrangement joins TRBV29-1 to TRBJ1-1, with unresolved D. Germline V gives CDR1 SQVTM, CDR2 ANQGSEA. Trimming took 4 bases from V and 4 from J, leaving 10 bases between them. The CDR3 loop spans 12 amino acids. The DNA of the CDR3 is TGCAGCGTTGTAGCGCAGAGCACTGAAGCTTTCTTT. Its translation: CSVVAQSTEAFF.

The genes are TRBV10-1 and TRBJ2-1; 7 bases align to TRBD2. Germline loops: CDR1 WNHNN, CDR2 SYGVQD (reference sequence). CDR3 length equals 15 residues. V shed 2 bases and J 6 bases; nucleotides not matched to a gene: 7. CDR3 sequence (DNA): TGCGCCAGCAGTGAGGACTCTCGGGAGGCCAATGAGCAGTTCTTC. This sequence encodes CASSEDSREANEQFF.

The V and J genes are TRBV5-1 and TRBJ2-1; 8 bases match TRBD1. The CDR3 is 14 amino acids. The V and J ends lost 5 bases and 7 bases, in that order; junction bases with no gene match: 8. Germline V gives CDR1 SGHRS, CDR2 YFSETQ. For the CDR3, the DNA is TGCGCCAGCAGACCCGGACAGGGTAGGAATGAGCAGTTCTTC. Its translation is CASRPGQGRNEQFF.

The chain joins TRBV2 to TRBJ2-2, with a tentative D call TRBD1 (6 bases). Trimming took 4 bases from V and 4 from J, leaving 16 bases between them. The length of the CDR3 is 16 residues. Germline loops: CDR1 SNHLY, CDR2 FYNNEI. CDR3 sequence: CASSAIVAGATGELFF. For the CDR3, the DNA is TGTGCCAGCAGTGCTATAGTGGCAGGGGCCACCGGGGAGCTGTTTTTT.

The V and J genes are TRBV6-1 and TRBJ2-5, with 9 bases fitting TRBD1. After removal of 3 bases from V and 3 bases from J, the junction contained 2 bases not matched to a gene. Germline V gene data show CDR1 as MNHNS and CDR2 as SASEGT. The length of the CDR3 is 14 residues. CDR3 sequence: CASSEGTGKETQYF. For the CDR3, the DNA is TGTGCCAGCAGTGAGGGGACAGGGAAAGAGACCCAGTACTTC.

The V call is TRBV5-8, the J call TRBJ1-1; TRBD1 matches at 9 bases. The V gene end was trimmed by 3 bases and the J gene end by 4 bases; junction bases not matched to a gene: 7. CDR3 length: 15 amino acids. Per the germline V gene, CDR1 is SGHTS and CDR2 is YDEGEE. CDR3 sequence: CASSSLGQGGTEAFF. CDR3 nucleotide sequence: TGTGCCAGCAGCTCCCTGGGACAGGGTGGCACTGAAGCTTTCTTT.